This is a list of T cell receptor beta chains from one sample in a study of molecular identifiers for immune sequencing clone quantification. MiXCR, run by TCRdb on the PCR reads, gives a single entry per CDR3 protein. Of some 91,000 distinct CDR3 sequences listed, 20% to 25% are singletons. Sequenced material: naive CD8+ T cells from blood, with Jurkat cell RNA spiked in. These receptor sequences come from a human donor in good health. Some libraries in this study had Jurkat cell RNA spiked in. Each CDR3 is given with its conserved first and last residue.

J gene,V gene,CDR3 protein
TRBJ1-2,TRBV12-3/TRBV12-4,CASSFPGNYGYTF
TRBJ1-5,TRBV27,CASTTGDNQPQHF
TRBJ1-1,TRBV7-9,CASSRQGPHTEAFF
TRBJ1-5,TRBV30,CAWSPGAYEPQHF
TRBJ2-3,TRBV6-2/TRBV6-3,CASLGLAGVRRHTQYF
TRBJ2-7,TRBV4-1,CASSQVPGDRQYF
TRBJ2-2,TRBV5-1,CASSLWASGTGELFF
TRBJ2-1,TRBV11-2,CASSPHLAGAYNEQFF
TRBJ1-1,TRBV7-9,CASSPDRDTEAFF
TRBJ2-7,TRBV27,CASSTGQAPIYEQYF
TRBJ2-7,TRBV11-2,CASRLEAGLWYAPYF
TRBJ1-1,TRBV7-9,CASSPGQGGNTEAFF
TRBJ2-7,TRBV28,CASSRRVDFYEQYF
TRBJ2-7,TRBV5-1,CASSLARRTSGTWYEQYF
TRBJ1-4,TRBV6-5,CASGLGWGNEKLFF
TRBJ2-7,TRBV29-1,CSVWTGTLYEQYF
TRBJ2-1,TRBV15,CATSAEGWGGTDEQFF
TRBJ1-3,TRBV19,CASSMVSGNTIYF
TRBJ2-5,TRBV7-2,CASSLETGWETQYF
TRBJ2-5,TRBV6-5,CASIKLGEETQYF
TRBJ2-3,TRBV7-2,CASSHSAGTEDTQYF
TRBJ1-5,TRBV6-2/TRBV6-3,CASSPTPSYQPQHF
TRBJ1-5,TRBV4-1,CASSQKPATVPSNQPQHF
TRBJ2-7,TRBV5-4,CASSLRDLPYEQYF
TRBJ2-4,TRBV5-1,CASSLGGSKNIQYF
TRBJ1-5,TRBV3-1,CASSQDWGGIQPQHF
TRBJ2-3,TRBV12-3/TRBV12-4,CASRSVGERSSDTQYF
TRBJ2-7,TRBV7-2,CASSLSRLDSYEQYF
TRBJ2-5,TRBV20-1,CSAKGLAGGWRETQYF
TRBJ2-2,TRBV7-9,CASSTRTEVTGELLF
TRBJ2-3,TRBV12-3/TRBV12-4,CASSFAGATDTQYF
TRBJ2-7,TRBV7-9,CASSSSTGTYEQYF
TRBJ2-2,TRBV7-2,CASSLGWSDTGELFF
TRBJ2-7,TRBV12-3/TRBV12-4,CASTSTAEGTYEQYF
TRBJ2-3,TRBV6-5,CASSYTAGVGGDTQYF
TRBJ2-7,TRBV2,CASRPTVANEQYF
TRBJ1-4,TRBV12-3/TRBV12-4,CASSFAFNEKLFF
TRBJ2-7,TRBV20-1,CSAPPTHREGRGEQYF
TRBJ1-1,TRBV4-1,CASSQLPGGMNTEAFF
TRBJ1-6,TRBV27,CASRDINSPLHF
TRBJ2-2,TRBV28,CASTPIRAGELFF
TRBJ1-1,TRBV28,CASSPTGTGNTEAFF
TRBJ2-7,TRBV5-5,CASSLAGEAYEQYF
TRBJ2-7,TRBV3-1,CASSQDRLNYEQYF
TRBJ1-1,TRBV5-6,CASSLATEVLEAFF
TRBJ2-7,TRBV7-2,CASSLARRGGYEQYF
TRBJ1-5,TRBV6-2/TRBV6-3,CASSYEVGGGNQPQHF
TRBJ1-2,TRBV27,CASSQGDGYTF
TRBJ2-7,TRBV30,CAWSAGQGYEQYF
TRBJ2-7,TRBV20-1,CSARGPTGISYEQYF
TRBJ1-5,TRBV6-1,CASSDLRGHSNQPQHF
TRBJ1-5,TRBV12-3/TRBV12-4,CASSTASGLNQPQHF
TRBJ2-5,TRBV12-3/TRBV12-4,CASSLVAGIRETQYF
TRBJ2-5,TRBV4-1,CASSQDGGETQYF
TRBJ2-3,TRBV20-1,CSASPGLAPDTQYF